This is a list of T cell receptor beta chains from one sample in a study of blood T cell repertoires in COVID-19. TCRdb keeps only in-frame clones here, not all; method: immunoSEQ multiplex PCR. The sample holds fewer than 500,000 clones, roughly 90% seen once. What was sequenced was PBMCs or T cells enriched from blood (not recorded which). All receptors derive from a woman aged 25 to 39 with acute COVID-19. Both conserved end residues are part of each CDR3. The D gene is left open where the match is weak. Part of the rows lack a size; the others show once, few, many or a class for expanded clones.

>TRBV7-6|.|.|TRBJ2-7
TGTGCCAGCAGCCCGGGACTCGGAGCCTACGAGCAGTACTTC
CASSPGLGAYEQYF
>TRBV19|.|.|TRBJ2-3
TGTGCCAGTAGTATAGTGGGTAGCAGTCTATCAGATACGCAGTATTTT
CASSIVGSSLSDTQYF
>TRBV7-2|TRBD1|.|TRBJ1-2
TGTGCCAGCAGCTTATTCCCAGGGGGCGCTGACTATGGCTACACCTTC
CASSLFPGGADYGYTF
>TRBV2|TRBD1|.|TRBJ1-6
TGTGCCAGCAGGGACAGGACGAATTCACCCCTCCACTTT
CASRDRTNSPLHF
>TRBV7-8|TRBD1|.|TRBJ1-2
TGTGCCAGCACCCAAATACAGGGGGGGACTGGCTACACCTTC
CASTQIQGGTGYTF
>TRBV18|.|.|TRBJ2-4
TGTGCCAGCTCACCCGATACAGTTCAGTACTTC
CASSPDTVQYF
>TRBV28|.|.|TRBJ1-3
TGTGCCAGCAGGCCTCGAGGCGCCGGAAACACCATATATTTT
CASRPRGAGNTIYF
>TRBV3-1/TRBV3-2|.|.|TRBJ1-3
TGTGCCAGCAGCCAAGGACCACAGGCGGAGAACACCATATATTTT
CASSQGPQAENTIYF
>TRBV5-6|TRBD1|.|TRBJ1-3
TGTGCCAGCAGCTCCTGGCAGGGGGCTGGAAACACCATATATTTT
CASSSWQGAGNTIYF
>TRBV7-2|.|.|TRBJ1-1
TGTGCCAGCAGCTTAATCGGGGCTGTAGCGGTAGCTTTCTTT
CASSLIGAVAVAFF
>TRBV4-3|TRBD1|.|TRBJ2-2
TGCGCCAGCAGCCAATGGGACAGGGCGAACACCGGGGAGCTGTTTTTT
CASSQWDRANTGELFF
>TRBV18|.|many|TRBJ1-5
TGTGCCAGCTCCCCCGCTGGGGGCGGTCAGCCCCAGCATTTT
CASSPAGGGQPQHF
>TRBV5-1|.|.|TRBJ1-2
TGCGCCAGCAGCGGAGAAGGACAGTTCTATGGCTACACCTTC
CASSGEGQFYGYTF
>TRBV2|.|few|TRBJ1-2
TGTGCCAGCGGACTAGGGGGGGGCAGCTATGGCTACACCTTC
CASGLGGGSYGYTF
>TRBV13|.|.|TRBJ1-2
TGTGCCAGCAGCTTAGGCCAGGAGGGGATCGGTGGCTACACCTTC
CASSLGQEGIGGYTF